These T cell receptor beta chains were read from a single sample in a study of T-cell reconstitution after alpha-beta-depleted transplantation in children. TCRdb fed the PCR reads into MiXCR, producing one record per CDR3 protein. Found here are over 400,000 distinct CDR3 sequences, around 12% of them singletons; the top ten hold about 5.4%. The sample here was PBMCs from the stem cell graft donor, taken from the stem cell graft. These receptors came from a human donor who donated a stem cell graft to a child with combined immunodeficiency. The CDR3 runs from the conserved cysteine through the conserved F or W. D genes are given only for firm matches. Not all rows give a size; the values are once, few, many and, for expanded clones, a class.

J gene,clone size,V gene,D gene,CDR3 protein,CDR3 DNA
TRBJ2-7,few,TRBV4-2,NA,CASSQDGRNEQYF,TGTGCCAGCAGCCAAGATGGAAGGAACGAGCAGTACTTC
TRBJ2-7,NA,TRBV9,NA,CASSVVGGSEQYF,TGTGCCAGCAGCGTAGTGGGGGGTAGCGAGCAGTACTTC
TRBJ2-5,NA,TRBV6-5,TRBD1,CASSYWQGAETQYF,TGTGCCAGCAGTTACTGGCAGGGGGCTGAGACCCAGTACTTC
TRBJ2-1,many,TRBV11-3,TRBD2,CASRERDHNEQFF,TGTGCCAGCAGGGAGCGGGACCACAATGAGCAGTTCTTC
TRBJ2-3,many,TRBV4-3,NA,CASSQVRGNTDTQYF,TGCGCCAGCAGCCAAGTTCGGGGGAACACAGATACGCAGTATTTT
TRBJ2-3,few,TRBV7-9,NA,CASSSVVDTQYF,TGTGCCAGCAGCTCCGTAGTGGATACGCAGTATTTT
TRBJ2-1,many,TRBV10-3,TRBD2,CAISESGLDGNEQFF,TGTGCCATCAGTGAGTCGGGACTAGACGGCAATGAGCAGTTCTTC
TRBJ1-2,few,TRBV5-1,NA,CASSLGGAAGYTF,TGCGCCAGCAGCTTGGGCGGGGCAGCGGGCTACACCTTC
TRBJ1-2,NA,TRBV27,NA,CASSLRGTLYGYTF,TGTGCCAGCAGTTTAAGAGGGACACTTTATGGCTACACCTTC
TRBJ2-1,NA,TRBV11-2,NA,CASSLGPDYNEQFF,TGTGCCAGCAGCTTAGGGCCAGACTACAATGAGCAGTTCTTC
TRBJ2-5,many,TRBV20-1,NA,CGTSRGPQETQYF,TGCGGAACCTCTCGCGGGCCCCAAGAGACCCAGTACTTC
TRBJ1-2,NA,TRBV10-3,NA,CAISERSSYGYTF,TGTGCCATCAGTGAGAGATCGAGCTATGGCTACACCTTC
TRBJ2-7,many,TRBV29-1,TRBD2,CSVEPGLAGAEQYF,TGCAGCGTTGAACCGGGACTAGCGGGAGCCGAGCAGTACTTC
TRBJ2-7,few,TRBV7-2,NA,CASSTLGPIYEQYF,TGTGCCAGCAGCACCTTGGGACCGATCTACGAGCAGTACTTC
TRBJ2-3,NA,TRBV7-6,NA,CASSPYRTTDTQYF,TGTGCCAGCAGCCCGTACCGAACCACAGATACGCAGTATTTT
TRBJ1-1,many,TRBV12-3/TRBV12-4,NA,CASSSGSNTEAFF,TGTGCCAGCAGCTCCGGATCGAACACTGAAGCTTTCTTT
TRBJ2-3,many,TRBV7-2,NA,CASSLGTELDTQYF,TGTGCCAGCAGCTTAGGAACTGAATTGGATACGCAGTATTTT
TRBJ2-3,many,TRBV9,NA,CASSAAATDTQYF,TGTGCCAGCAGCGCGGCGGCCACAGATACGCAGTATTTT
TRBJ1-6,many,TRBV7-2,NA,CASSLESVLALHF,TGTGCCAGCAGCTTAGAGTCTGTATTGGCCCTCCACTTT
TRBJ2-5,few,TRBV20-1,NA,CSATPGAPTSGTQYF,TGCAGTGCGACGCCCGGTGCACCTACGTCAGGGACCCAGTACTTC